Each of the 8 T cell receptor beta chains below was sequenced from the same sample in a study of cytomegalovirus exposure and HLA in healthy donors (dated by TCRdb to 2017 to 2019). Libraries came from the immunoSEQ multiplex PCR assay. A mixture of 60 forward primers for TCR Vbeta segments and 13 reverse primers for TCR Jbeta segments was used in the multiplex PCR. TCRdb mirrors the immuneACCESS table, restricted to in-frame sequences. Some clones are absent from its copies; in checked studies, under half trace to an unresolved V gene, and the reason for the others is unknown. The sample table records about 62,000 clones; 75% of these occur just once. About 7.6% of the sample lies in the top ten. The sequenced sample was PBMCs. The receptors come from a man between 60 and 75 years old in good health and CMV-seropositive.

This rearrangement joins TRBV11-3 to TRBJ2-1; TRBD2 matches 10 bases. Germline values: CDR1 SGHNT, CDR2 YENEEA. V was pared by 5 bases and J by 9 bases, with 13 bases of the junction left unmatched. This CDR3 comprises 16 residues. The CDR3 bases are TGTGCCAGCAGCCCACGTGAGGCTAGCGGGAGTGGTGAGCAGTTCTTC. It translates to CASSPREASGSGEQFF. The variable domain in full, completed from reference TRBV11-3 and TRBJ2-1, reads EAGVVQSPRYKIIEKKQPVAFWCNPISGHNTLYWYLQNLGQGPELLIRYENEEAVDDSQLPKDRFSAERLKGVDSTLKIQPAELGDSAVYLCASSPREASGSGEQFFGPGTRLTVL.

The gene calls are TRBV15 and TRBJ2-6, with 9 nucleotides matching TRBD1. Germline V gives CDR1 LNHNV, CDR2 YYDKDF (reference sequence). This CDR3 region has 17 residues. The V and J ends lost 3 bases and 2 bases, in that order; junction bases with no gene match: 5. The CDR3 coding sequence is TGTGCCACCAGCAGTGGGACAGGGAGCCCTGGGGCCAACGTCCTGACTTTC. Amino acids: CATSSGTGSPGANVLTF.

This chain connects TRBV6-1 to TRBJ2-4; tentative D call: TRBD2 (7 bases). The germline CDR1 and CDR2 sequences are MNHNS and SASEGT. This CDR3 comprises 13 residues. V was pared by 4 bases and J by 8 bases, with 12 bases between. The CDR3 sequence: CASSGGGVDIQYF. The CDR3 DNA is TGTGCCAGCAGTGGCGGGGGCGTGGACATTCAGTACTTC.

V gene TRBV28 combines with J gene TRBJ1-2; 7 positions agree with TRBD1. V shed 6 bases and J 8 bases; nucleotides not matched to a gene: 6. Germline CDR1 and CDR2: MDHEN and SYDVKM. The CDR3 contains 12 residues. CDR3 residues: CASRSTGVGYTF. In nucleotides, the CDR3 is TGTGCCAGCAGGTCTACAGGGGTAGGCTACACCTTC.

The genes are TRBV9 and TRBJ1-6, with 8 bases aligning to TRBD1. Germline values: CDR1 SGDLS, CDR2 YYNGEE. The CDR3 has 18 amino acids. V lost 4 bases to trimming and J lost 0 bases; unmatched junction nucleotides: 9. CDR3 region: CASSTGQGLSSYNSPLHF. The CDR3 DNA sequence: TGTGCCAGCAGCACCGGACAGGGCTTGAGCTCCTATAATTCACCCCTCCACTTT. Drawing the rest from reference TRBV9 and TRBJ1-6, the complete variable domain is DSGVTQTPKHLITATGQRVTLRCSPRSGDLSVYWYQQSLDQGLQFLIQYYNGEERAKGNILERFSAQQFPDLHSELNLSSLELGDSALYFCASSTGQGLSSYNSPLHFGNGTRLTVT.

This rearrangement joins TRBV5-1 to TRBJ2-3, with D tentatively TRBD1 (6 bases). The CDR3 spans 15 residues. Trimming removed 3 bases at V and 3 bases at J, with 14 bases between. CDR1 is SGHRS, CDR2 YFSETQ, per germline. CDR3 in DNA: TGCGCCAGCAGCTATCCCGCAGGGGTGACAGATACGCAGTATTTT. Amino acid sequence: CASSYPAGVTDTQYF.

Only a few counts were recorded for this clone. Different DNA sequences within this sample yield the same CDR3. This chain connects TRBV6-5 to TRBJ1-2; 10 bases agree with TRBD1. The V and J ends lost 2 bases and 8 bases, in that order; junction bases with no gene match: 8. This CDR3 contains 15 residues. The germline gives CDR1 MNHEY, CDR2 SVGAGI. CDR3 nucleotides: TGTGCCAGCAGTTACACGGGGACAGGGGTTCGCGGCTACACCTTC. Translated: CASSYTGTGVRGYTF.

The CDR3 nucleotides read TGTGCCAGCAGCCTAAGACTTGAGAGGGAGACCCAGTACTTC. Protein: CASSLRLERETQYF. The gene calls are TRBV11-3 and TRBJ2-5; no clear D gene. The germline CDR1 and CDR2 sequences are SGHNT and YENEEA. The ends were cut back, 5 bases at V and 5 bases at J, with 15 bases in the middle. The length of the CDR3 is 14 residues.